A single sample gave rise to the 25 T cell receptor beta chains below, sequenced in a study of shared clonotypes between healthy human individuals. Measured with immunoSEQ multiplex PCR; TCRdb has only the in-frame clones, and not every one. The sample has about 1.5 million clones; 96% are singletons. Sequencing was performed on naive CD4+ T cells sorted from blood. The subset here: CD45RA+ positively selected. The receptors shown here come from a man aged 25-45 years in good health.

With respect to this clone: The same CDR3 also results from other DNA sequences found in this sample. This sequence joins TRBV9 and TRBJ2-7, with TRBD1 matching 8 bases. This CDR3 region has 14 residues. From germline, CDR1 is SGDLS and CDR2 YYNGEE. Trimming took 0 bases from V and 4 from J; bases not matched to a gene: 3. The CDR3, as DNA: TGTGCCAGCAGCGTAGCTACAGGGGGGTACGAGCAGTACTTC. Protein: CASSVATGGYEQYF. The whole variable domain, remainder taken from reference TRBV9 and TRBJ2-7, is DSGVTQTPKHLITATGQRVTLRCSPRSGDLSVYWYQQSLDQGLQFLIQYYNGEERAKGNILERFSAQQFPDLHSELNLSSLELGDSALYFCASSVATGGYEQYFGPGTRLTVT.

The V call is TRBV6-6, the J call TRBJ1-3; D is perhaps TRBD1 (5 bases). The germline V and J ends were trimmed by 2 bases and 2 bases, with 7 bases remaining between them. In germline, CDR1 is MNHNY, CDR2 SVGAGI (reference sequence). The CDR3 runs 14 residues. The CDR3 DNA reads TGTGCCAGCAGTTACGGCAGGGCTGGAAACACCATATATTTT. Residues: CASSYGRAGNTIYF.

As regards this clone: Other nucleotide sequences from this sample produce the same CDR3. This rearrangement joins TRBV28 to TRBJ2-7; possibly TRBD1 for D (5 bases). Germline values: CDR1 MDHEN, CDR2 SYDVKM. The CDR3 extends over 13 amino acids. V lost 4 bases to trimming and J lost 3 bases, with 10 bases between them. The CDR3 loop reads CASSSAGYYEQYF. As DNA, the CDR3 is TGTGCCAGCAGTTCGGCAGGGTACTACGAGCAGTACTTC.

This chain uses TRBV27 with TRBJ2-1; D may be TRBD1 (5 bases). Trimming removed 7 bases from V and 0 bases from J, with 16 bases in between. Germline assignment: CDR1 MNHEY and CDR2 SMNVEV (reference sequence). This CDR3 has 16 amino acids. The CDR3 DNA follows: TGTGCCAGCAAGGGGCTGCAGGCGAGCTCCTACAATGAGCAGTTCTTC. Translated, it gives CASKGLQASSYNEQFF.

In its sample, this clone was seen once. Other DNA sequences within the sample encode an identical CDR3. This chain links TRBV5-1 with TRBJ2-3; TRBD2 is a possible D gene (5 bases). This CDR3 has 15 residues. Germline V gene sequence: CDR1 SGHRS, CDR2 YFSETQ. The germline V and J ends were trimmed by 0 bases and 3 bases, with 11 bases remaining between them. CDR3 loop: CASSLAVGVTDTQYF. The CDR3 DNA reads TGCGCCAGCAGCTTGGCAGTCGGGGTGACAGATACGCAGTATTTT.

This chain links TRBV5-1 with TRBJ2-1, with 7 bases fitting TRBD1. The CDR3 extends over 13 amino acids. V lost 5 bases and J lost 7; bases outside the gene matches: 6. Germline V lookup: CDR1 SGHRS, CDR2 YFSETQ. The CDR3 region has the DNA TGCGCCAGCAGAAAGGGACAGTCTAATGAGCAGTTCTTC. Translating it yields CASRKGQSNEQFF.

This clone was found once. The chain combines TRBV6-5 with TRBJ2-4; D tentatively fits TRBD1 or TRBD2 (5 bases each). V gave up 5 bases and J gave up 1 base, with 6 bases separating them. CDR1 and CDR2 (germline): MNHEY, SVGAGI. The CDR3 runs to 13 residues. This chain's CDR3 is CASSGGAKNIQYF. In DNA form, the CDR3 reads TGTGCCAGCAGTGGGGGTGCCAAAAACATTCAGTACTTC.

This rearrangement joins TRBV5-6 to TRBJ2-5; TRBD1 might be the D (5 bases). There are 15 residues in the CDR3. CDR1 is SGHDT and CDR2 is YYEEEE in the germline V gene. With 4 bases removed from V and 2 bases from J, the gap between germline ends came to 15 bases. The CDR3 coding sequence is TGTGCCAGCAGCATGGGAATTAGACAGCAAGAGACCCAGTACTTC. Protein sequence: CASSMGIRQQETQYF.

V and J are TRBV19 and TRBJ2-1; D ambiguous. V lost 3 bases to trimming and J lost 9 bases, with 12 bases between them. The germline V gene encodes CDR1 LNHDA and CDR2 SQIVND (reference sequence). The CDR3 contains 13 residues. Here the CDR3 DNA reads TGTGCCAGTAGTATGGTCCCATGGGGTGAGCAGTTCTTC. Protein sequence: CASSMVPWGEQFF.

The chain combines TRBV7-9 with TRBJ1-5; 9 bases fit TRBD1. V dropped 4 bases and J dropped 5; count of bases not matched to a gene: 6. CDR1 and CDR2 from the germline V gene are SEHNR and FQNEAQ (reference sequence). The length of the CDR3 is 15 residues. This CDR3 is CASSSTGTGYQPQHF. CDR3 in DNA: TGTGCCAGCAGCTCTACCGGGACAGGGTATCAGCCCCAGCATTTT.

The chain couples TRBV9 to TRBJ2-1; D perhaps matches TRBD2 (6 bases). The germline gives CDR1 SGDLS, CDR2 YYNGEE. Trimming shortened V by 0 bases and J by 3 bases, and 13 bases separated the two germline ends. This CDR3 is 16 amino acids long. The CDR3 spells CASSVEWGLGYNEQFF. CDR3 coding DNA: TGTGCCAGCAGCGTAGAATGGGGACTCGGCTACAATGAGCAGTTCTTC.

CDR3 residues: CAISESGLGSDTEAFF. The CDR3 nucleotides are TGTGCCATCAGTGAGTCAGGCTTGGGGTCGGACACTGAAGCTTTCTTT. The rearrangement joins TRBV10-3 to TRBJ1-1; no firm D call. The germline V and J ends were trimmed by 0 bases and 3 bases, with 14 bases remaining between them. CDR3 size: 16 residues. In germline, CDR1 is ENHRY, CDR2 SYGVKD.

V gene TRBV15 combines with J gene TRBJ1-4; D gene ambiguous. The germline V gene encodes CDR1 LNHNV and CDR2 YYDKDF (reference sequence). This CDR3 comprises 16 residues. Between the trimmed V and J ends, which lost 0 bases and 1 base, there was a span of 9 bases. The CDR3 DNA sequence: TGTGCCACCAGCAGAGATTTTCTTGAAACTAATGAAAAACTGTTTTTT. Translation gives CATSRDFLETNEKLFF.

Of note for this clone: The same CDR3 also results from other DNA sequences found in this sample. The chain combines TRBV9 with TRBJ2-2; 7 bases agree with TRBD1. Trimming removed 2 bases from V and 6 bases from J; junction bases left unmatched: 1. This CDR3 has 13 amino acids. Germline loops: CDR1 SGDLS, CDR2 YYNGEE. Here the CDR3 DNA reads TGTGCCAGCAGCGTCACAGGGGCCGGGGAGCTGTTTTTT. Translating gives CASSVTGAGELFF.

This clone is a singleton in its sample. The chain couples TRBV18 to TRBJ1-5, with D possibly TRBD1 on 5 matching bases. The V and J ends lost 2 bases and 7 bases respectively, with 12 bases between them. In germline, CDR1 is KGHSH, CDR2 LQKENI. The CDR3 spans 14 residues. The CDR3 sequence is CASSPLGPGQPQHF. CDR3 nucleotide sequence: TGTGCCAGCTCACCATTGGGGCCTGGGCAGCCCCAGCATTTT.

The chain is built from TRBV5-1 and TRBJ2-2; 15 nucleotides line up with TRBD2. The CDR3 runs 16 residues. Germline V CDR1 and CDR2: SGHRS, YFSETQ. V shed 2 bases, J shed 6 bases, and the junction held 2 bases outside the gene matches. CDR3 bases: TGCGCCAGCAGCTTTGGGACTAGCGGGAGGCCCGGGGAGCTGTTTTTT. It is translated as CASSFGTSGRPGELFF.

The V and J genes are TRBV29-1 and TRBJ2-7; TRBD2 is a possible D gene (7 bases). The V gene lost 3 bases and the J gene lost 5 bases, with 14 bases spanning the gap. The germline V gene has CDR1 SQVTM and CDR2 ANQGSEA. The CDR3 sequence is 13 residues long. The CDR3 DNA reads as TGCAGCGTTGAGTTCAGGGGAGGGAACGAGCAGTACTTC. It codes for CSVEFRGGNEQYF.

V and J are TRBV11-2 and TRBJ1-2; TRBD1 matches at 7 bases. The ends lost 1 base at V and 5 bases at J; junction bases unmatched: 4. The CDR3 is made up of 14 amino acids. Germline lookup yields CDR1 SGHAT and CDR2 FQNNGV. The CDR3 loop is CASSLGGTAYGYTF. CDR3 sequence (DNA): TGTGCCAGCAGCTTAGGGGGGACAGCTTATGGCTACACCTTC.

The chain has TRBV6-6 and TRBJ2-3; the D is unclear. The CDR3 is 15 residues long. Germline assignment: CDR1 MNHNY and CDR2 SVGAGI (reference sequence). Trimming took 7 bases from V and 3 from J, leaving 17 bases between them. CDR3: CASKRNYKATDTQYF. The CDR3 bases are TGTGCCAGCAAGCGTAACTACAAGGCGACAGATACGCAGTATTTT.

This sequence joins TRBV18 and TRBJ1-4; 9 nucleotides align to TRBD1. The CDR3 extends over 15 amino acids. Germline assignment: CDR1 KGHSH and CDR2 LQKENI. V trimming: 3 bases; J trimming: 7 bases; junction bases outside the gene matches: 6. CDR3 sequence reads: CASSPNRQGGEKLFF. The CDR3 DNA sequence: TGTGCCAGCTCACCTAACCGACAGGGGGGTGAAAAACTGTTTTTT.

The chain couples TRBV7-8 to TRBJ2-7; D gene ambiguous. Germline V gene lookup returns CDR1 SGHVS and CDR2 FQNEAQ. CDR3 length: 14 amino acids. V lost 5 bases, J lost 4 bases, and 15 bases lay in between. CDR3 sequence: CASSLSRQLYEQYF. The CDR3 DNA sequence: TGTGCCAGCAGCCTCAGCAGGCAGCTTTACGAGCAGTACTTC.

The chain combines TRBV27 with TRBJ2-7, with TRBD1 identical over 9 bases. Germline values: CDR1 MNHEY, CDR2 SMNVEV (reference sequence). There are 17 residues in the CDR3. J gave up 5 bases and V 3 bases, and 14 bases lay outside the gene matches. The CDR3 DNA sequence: TGTGCCAGCAGTTTTAGGACAGGGGTTGCGGGAGTCAACGAGCAGTACTTC. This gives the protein CASSFRTGVAGVNEQYF.

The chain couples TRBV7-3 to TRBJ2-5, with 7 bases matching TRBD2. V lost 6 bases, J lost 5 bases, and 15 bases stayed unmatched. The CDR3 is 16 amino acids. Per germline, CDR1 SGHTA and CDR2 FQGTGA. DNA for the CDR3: TGTGCCAGCAGGAAACCTAGCGGACCCCGGAGGGAGACCCAGTACTTC. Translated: CASRKPSGPRRETQYF. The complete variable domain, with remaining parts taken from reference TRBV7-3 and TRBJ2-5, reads GAGVSQTPSNKVTEKGKYVELRCDPISGHTALYWYRQSLGQGPEFLIYFQGTGAADDSGLPNDRFFAVRPEGSVSTLKIQRTERGDSAVYLCASRKPSGPRRETQYFGPGTRLLVL.

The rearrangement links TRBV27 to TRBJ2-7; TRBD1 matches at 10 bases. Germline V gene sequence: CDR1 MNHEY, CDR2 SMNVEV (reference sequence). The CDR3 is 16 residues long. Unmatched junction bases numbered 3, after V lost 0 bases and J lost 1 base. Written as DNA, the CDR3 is TGTGCCAGCAGTTTATCGGGGACAGGGGTTTCCTACGAGCAGTACTTC. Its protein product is CASSLSGTGVSYEQYF.

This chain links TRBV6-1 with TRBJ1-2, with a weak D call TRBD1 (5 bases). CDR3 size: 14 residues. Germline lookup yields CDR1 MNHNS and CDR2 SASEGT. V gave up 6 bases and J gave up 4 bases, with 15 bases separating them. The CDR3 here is CASRGGHRSYGYTF. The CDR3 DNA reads TGTGCCAGCAGAGGCGGTCACAGGAGCTATGGCTACACCTTC.